Below are 14 T cell receptor beta chains sequenced from a single sample in a study of sequential checkpoint blockade in melanoma. Treatment here: randomized to nivolumab then ipilimumab (arm A) or the reverse (arm B). This table comes from immunoSEQ multiplex PCR, and its TCRdb copy is limited to in-frame clones, with some not included. This table has around 40,000 clones, roughly 88% appearing once. Here the sequenced sample was CD8+ T cells sorted from blood (inferred from file names), taken from a patient given nivolumab and ipilimumab in sequence. These receptors were collected from a human donor with melanoma.

This clone has a single count. The J gene is TRBJ1-3, the V gene TRBV27; maybe TRBD1 (5 bases). With 5 bases removed from V and 1 base from J, the gap between germline ends came to 18 bases. This CDR3 contains 17 residues. The germline V gene has CDR1 MNHEY and CDR2 SMNVEV (reference sequence). The DNA of the CDR3 is TGTGCCAGCAGTCCATGGGCGGGGGATCGGTCTGGAAACACCATATATTTT. Translating gives CASSPWAGDRSGNTIYF.

The chain uses TRBV28 and TRBJ2-7; 9 nucleotides align to TRBD1. The ends lost 6 bases at V and 2 bases at J; junction bases unmatched: 8. This CDR3 comprises 15 residues. The V gene's germline CDR1 is MDHEN and CDR2 SYDVKM. The CDR3 is CASRHPGTGTYEQYF. The CDR3 bases are TGTGCCAGCAGACACCCAGGGACAGGGACCTACGAGCAGTACTTC.

This rearrangement joins TRBV10-3 to TRBJ1-2, with D perhaps TRBD1 (5 bases). The germline CDR1 and CDR2 sequences are ENHRY and SYGVKD. The CDR3 runs 12 residues. Deletions cut 11 bases from V and 1 base from J, with 11 bases between. CDR3 sequence: CASTDSNYGYTF. The CDR3 DNA reads TGTGCCTCGACTGACAGTAACTATGGCTACACCTTC.

V usage is TRBV27 and J usage is TRBJ1-1; possibly TRBD1 for D (6 bases). Trimming pared 0 bases from V and 10 bases from J, leaving 12 bases between. This CDR3 spans 13 amino acids. CDR1 and CDR2 (germline): MNHEY, SMNVEV (reference sequence). CDR3 in DNA: TGTGCCAGCAGTTTATCGGGGAAAGGGGGAGCTTTCTTT. Translation: CASSLSGKGGAFF.

This clone was observed once. CDR3 nucleotide sequence: TGTGCCAGCAGTTTTGCGGGAGGTGGGACAGATACGCAGTATTTT. Its translation: CASSFAGGGTDTQYF. The gene calls are TRBV27 and TRBJ2-3; 8 bases agree with TRBD2. The CDR3 consists of 15 residues. Germline CDR1 is MNHEY and CDR2 is SMNVEV (reference sequence). V was pared by 3 bases and J by 3 bases, with 5 bases of the junction left unmatched.

This chain connects TRBV7-9 to TRBJ2-7; 7 bases line up with TRBD2. Germline CDR1 SEHNR, CDR2 FQNEAQ (reference sequence). J was trimmed by 2 bases and V by 5 bases; bases with no gene match: 6. The CDR3 covers 14 residues. CDR3 loop: CASSPAGATYEQYV. The CDR3 DNA follows: TGTGCCAGCAGCCCGGCGGGAGCGACCTACGAGCAGTACGTC.

This chain joins TRBV29-1 and TRBJ2-7; tentative D call: TRBD2 (5 bases). Trimming took off 7 bases at V and 9 bases at J, with 16 bases between the two ends. CDR3 size: 11 residues. CDR1 is SQVTM, CDR2 ANQGSEA, per germline. CDR3: CSAHTLGAQYF. CDR3 in DNA: TGCAGCGCCCATACACTAGGTGCGCAGTACTTC.

This chain links TRBV30 with TRBJ1-5, with D perhaps TRBD1 (5 bases). This CDR3 is built from 16 residues. V lost 1 base to trimming and J lost 3 bases, with 16 bases between them. CDR1 and CDR2 from the germline V gene are GTSNPN and SVGIG (reference sequence). DNA for the CDR3: TGTGCCTGGAGTGCAGAACAGGCTTTATACAATCAGCCCCAGCATTTT. Protein: CAWSAEQALYNQPQHF.

This sequence joins TRBV25-1 and TRBJ2-7, with 7 bases lining up with TRBD1. Germline V gene lookup returns CDR1 MGHDK and CDR2 SYGVNS. V lost 0 bases and J lost 7; bases outside the gene matches: 9. The CDR3 extends over 15 amino acids. CDR3 in DNA: TGTGCCAGCAGTGAATATGGGACAGCGCATCGGGAGCAGTACTTC. Its protein is CASSEYGTAHREQYF.

The chain employs TRBV27 and TRBJ2-7, with D possibly being TRBD2 (5 bases). Germline assignment: CDR1 MNHEY and CDR2 SMNVEV (reference sequence). Between the trimmed V and J ends, which lost 6 bases and 2 bases, there was a span of 20 bases. The CDR3 extends over 16 amino acids. The CDR3 region has the DNA TGTGCCAGCAGCCCCGTCCTGGACTCCCGTACCTACGAGCAGTACTTC. Amino acids: CASSPVLDSRTYEQYF.

In this sample, this clone turned up a few times. The V gene is TRBV10-3, the J gene TRBJ2-7; tentatively, D is TRBD2 (5 bases). With 3 bases removed from V and 7 bases from J, the gap between germline ends came to 10 bases. The CDR3 has 12 amino acids. Germline V CDR1 and CDR2: ENHRY, SYGVKD. The CDR3 sequence: CAISDAGWEQYV. CDR3 bases: TGTGCCATCAGTGACGCGGGCTGGGAGCAGTACGTC.

The chain links TRBV15 to TRBJ2-7; TRBD1 aligns across 7 bases. The CDR3 totals 16 residues. The ends lost 0 bases at V and 3 bases at J; junction bases unmatched: 8. CDR1 and CDR2 (germline): LNHNV, YYDKDF (reference sequence). The chain's CDR3 is CATSRDLGQGVYEQYF. In DNA form, the CDR3 reads TGTGCCACCAGCAGAGATTTGGGGCAGGGGGTCTACGAGCAGTACTTC.

The DNA of the CDR3 is TGTGCCAGCAGCTCGGGGTCCTTCACCGGGGAGCTGTTTTTT. Translation: CASSSGSFTGELFF. The V call is TRBV7-3, the J call TRBJ2-2; perhaps TRBD2 as D (5 bases). The CDR3 contains 14 residues. From germline, CDR1 is SGHTA and CDR2 FQGTGA. The V end was cut by 4 bases, the J end by 4 bases, with 10 bases between.

This clone was counted a single time. The chain uses TRBV7-2 and TRBJ2-7; the match to TRBD2 covers 10 bases. Germline V CDR1 and CDR2: SGHTA, FQGNSA. V dropped 5 bases and J dropped 3; count of bases not matched to a gene: 4. This CDR3 spans 14 amino acids. CDR3 region: CASSHGLADYEQYV. CDR3 in DNA: TGTGCCAGCAGCCACGGACTAGCGGACTACGAGCAGTACGTC.